The T cell receptor (beta chain) described here comes from a study of early T cells in non-severe SARS-CoV-2 infection. At the level of the study: From unsorted whole blood, bulk RNA was sequenced, and the chains remained unpaired.

General study points: There was a bias toward anti-spike CD8 responses in VDJdb matching, which missed private and CD4 specificities.

This clonotype has more than one count but fewer than ten. Antigen: not known. As part of library construction, unique molecular identifiers were attached to individual cDNA molecules. TCRdb analysed the 5' RACE reads with MiXCR anew, one entry per CDR3 protein. The data show around 86,000 distinct CDR3 sequences, 14% to 15% seen once. Between the trimmed V and J ends, which lost 2 bases and 0 bases, there was a span of 17 bases. This CDR3 has 18 amino acids. The germline CDR1 and CDR2 sequences are MNHNY and SVGAGI (reference sequence). Input material: whole blood. This chain connects TRBV6-6 to TRBJ1-5, with D tentatively TRBD1 (5 bases). The receptor comes from an adult who was a healthcare worker with PCR-confirmed SARS-CoV-2 infection or an uninfected control (not recorded which). CDR3 DNA sequence: TGTGCCAGCAGTTACGTTTTCCGGGGGTTGGATAGCAATCAGCCCCAGCATTTT. This sequence encodes CASSYVFRGLDSNQPQHF.